Reported below is one T cell receptor beta chain. The diagnostic colonoscopy in ulcerative colitis patients preceded any immunosuppressive treatment. This entry is derived from a study of pediatric ulcerative colitis. The J segment lost 5 bases and the V segment lost 0 bases, leaving 3 bases of the junction unmatched. Looked up from germline, CDR1 is SEHNR and CDR2 is FQNEAQ (reference sequence). CDR3 size: 15 residues. Sequencing depth was up to 500,000 reads per sample. Here immunoSEQ multiplex PCR was the method, and the copy in TCRdb shows in-frame clones only, minus some. The table has some 9,100 clones, approximately 88% seen once; the top ten hold approximately 6.8%.

The sample consisted of blood. J is TRBJ2-1 and V is TRBV7-9, with 8 bases lining up with TRBD1. This clonotype originated in a girl under 18 with moderate ulcerative colitis. CDR3 coding DNA: TGTGCCAGCAGCTTAGCAGGGACAGGCCACAATGAGCAGTTCTTC. Translated: CASSLAGTGHNEQFF.